The rows below give T cell receptor beta chains drawn from one sample of a study of OX40 agonist ivuxolimab in advanced cancers. The data were produced by immunoSEQ multiplex PCR, yet TCRdb's version contains in-frame clones alone and is incomplete. The sample lists roughly 150,000 clones; around 94% were seen once. The sequencing used CD4+ or CD8+ T cells sorted from blood, collected in a trial of the OX40 agonist ivuxolimab. These receptors came from an adult with an advanced solid tumor such as melanoma, head and neck, liver or kidney cancer. Each CDR3 is given without its conserved first and last residue. The order of the fields is J gene, V gene, CDR3 protein.

J gene: TRBJ1-3; V gene: TRBV10-2; CDR3 protein: ASSWDGNFSGNTIY
J gene: TRBJ2-1; V gene: TRBV6-1; CDR3 protein: ASSYSWNEQF
J gene: TRBJ1-3; V gene: TRBV2; CDR3 protein: ASSEDRGRNTIY
J gene: TRBJ1-2; V gene: TRBV5-6; CDR3 protein: ASSLTGGYYGYT
J gene: TRBJ2-3; V gene: TRBV9; CDR3 protein: ASSVGKWVGPRADTQY
J gene: TRBJ1-5; V gene: TRBV21-1; CDR3 protein: ASSARTGINQPQH
J gene: TRBJ2-2; V gene: TRBV9; CDR3 protein: ASSVSGWTGELF
J gene: TRBJ2-7; V gene: TRBV4-3; CDR3 protein: ASSQKTGLSYEQY
J gene: TRBJ2-3; V gene: TRBV4-3; CDR3 protein: ASSQLANPTGIGTDTQY
J gene: TRBJ1-1; V gene: TRBV28; CDR3 protein: ASSSRRAF
J gene: TRBJ2-7; V gene: TRBV4-1; CDR3 protein: ASSQTNPIAGASYEQY
J gene: TRBJ1-2; V gene: TRBV9; CDR3 protein: ASSVEDRGLRGYT
J gene: TRBJ1-2; V gene: TRBV9; CDR3 protein: ASRGGTGSYGYT
J gene: TRBJ2-7; V gene: TRBV14; CDR3 protein: ASSQGGTSGAMAYEQY
J gene: TRBJ2-1; V gene: TRBV10-3; CDR3 protein: AISDQGSDNEQF
J gene: TRBJ2-7; V gene: TRBV7-3; CDR3 protein: ASSLGQGAYEQY
J gene: TRBJ1-2; V gene: TRBV5-1; CDR3 protein: ASRPTAPIYGYT
J gene: TRBJ1-1; V gene: TRBV5-6; CDR3 protein: ASSPRRIEAF
J gene: TRBJ2-7; V gene: TRBV5-1; CDR3 protein: ASSLSLEFREQY
J gene: TRBJ1-2; V gene: TRBV6-6; CDR3 protein: ASSYPAQPNYGYT
J gene: TRBJ2-2; V gene: TRBV18; CDR3 protein: ASSPGATRDTGELF
J gene: TRBJ2-3; V gene: TRBV5-1; CDR3 protein: ASSGGHYSTDTQY
J gene: TRBJ1-5; V gene: TRBV7-2; CDR3 protein: ASSWDRPNQPQH
J gene: TRBJ1-2; V gene: TRBV28; CDR3 protein: ASWTGISYYGYT
J gene: TRBJ2-5; V gene: TRBV6-6; CDR3 protein: ASTPSGAETQY
J gene: TRBJ2-1; V gene: TRBV18; CDR3 protein: ASSPPRVTYNEQF
J gene: TRBJ1-5; V gene: TRBV10-3; CDR3 protein: ATGGGSNQPQH